The rows below give T cell receptor beta chains drawn from one sample of a study of blood T cell repertoires in COVID-19. Using immunoSEQ multiplex PCR, the repertoire was profiled, and TCRdb retains in-frame clones only, with some absent. The table lists roughly 200,000 clones, about 80% of them singletons, with 5% to 8.5% in the top ten. Sequenced input: peripheral blood. The receptor set was obtained from a man aged 65 to 79 with active or convalescent COVID-19. CDR3s include the opening cysteine and the closing phenylalanine or tryptophan. D genes are given only for firm matches. Size is stated for part of the rows, as once, few or many counts, or as a class when the clone is expanded.

D	V	size	J	CDR3	DNA
NA	TRBV2	NA	TRBJ1-1	CASSVPPEPSEAFF	TGTGCCAGCAGTGTACCCCCCGAACCGAGTGAAGCTTTCTTT
NA	TRBV28	NA	TRBJ1-1	CASSLPAGGRTEAFF	TGTGCCAGCAGTTTACCGGCGGGAGGGAGGACTGAAGCTTTCTTT
NA	TRBV24-1	NA	TRBJ2-3	CATATPGTDTQYF	TGTGCCACCGCGACCCCAGGTACAGATACGCAGTATTTT
NA	TRBV28	once	TRBJ1-5	CASSTQRQERQPQHF	TGTGCCAGCAGTACCCAAAGACAGGAAAGGCAGCCCCAGCATTTT
NA	TRBV23-1	few	TRBJ2-1	CATLHYSGRTDYIPRVNEQFF	TGCGCCACACTCCATTACTCCGGGAGGACAGATTACATCCCCAGGGTCAATGAGCAGTTCTTC
TRBD1	TRBV28	NA	TRBJ2-7	CASSLFGTGGASHEQYF	TGTGCCAGCAGTTTATTTGGCACAGGGGGCGCTTCCCACGAGCAGTACTTC
NA	TRBV19	once	TRBJ2-1	CASSMLSNEQFF	TGTGCCAGTAGTATGCTCAGCAATGAGCAGTTCTTC
NA	TRBV21-1	NA	TRBJ2-5	CASSKGQSEGTQYF	TGTGCCAGCAGCAAGGGGCAATCGGAGGGGACCCAGTACTTC
NA	TRBV6-1	NA	TRBJ1-2	CASSDAASGYTF	TGTGCCAGCAGTGATGCGGCTTCTGGCTACACCTTC
NA	TRBV2	NA	TRBJ1-4	CASSELDRREKLFF	TGTGCCAGCAGTGAATTAGACAGGCGGGAAAAACTGTTTTTT
NA	TRBV3-1/TRBV3-2	NA	TRBJ1-6	CASSQDWVQGSPLHF	TGTGCCAGCAGCCAAGATTGGGTCCAGGGGTCACCCCTCCACTTT
NA	TRBV18	NA	TRBJ1-6	CASSPLGDSNSPLHF	TGTGCCAGCTCACCATTAGGGGATAGTAATTCACCCCTCCACTTT
NA	TRBV4-2	NA	TRBJ1-2	CASSQVAEVDRGYTF	TGTGCCAGCAGCCAAGTCGCAGAGGTGGACAGAGGCTACACCTTC
NA	TRBV5-6	NA	TRBJ1-2	CASSLRSYGYTF	TGTGCCAGCAGCTTGCGTAGCTATGGCTACACCTTC
TRBD1	TRBV12-3/TRBV12-4	NA	TRBJ1-3	CASRTTGGNTIYF	TGTGCCAGCAGGACGACAGGGGGGAACACCATATATTTT
TRBD1	TRBV6-5	NA	TRBJ2-7	CAARDRGQNYEQYF	TGTGCCGCCCGGGACAGGGGGCAAAACTACGAGCAGTACTTC
NA	TRBV27	NA	TRBJ2-2	CASRLRGTGELFF	TGTGCCAGCAGATTACGGGGCACCGGGGAGCTGTTTTTT
NA	TRBV14	NA	TRBJ2-2	CASSPWTANTGELFF	TGTGCCAGCAGCCCGTGGACAGCGAACACCGGGGAGCTGTTTTTT
TRBD1	TRBV7-8	once	TRBJ1-4	CASSKTGTGETNEKLFF	TGTGCCAGCAGCAAAACCGGGACAGGGGAGACTAATGAAAAACTGTTTTTT
TRBD2	TRBV4-3	NA	TRBJ2-5	CASSQDNSGGASQYF	TGCGCCAGCAGCCAAGATAATAGCGGGGGGGCGTCCCAGTACTTC
NA	TRBV5-8	NA	TRBJ1-2	CASSTTRAYYGYTF	TGTGCCAGCAGCACCACCCGTGCGTACTATGGCTACACCTTC
NA	TRBV19	NA	TRBJ2-2	CASSTDRNTGELFF	TGTGCCAGTAGTACCGACAGGAACACCGGGGAGCTGTTTTTT
NA	TRBV7-2	NA	TRBJ1-2	CASSLNADGIANYGYTF	TGTGCCAGCAGCTTAAACGCAGACGGGATTGCTAACTATGGCTACACCTTC
NA	TRBV9	NA	TRBJ2-3	CASSVARNGDTQYF	TGTGCCAGCAGCGTAGCACGAAACGGGGATACGCAGTATTTT
NA	TRBV9	once	TRBJ1-3	CASSVGRETGNTIYF	TGTGCCAGCAGCGTAGGGCGGGAGACTGGAAACACCATATATTTT
NA	TRBV10-2	NA	TRBJ1-1	CASSETATTEAFF	TGCGCCAGCAGTGAGACAGCCACTACTGAAGCTTTCTTT
NA	TRBV4-1	NA	TRBJ2-6	CASSQDRRQTPGANVLTF	TGCGCCAGCAGCCAAGATAGGCGGCAGACTCCTGGGGCCAACGTCCTGACTTTC
TRBD2	TRBV5-5	NA	TRBJ2-7	CASTYTAGGTYEQYF	TGTGCCAGCACTTATACGGCGGGAGGAACCTACGAGCAGTACTTC
NA	TRBV30	NA	TRBJ1-1	CAWSVRQDVTEAFF	TGTGCCTGGAGTGTAAGGCAGGATGTCACTGAAGCTTTCTTT
NA	TRBV12-5	NA	TRBJ2-5	CASGGAQETQYF	TGTGCTAGTGGGGGGGCCCAAGAGACCCAGTACTTC
NA	TRBV18	few	TRBJ2-1	CASGQSNEQFF	TGTGCCAGCGGACAAAGCAATGAGCAGTTCTTC
TRBD1	TRBV5-1	NA	TRBJ2-5	CASSPTPGTVSQETQYF	TGCGCCAGCAGCCCTACCCCCGGGACAGTTAGCCAAGAGACCCAGTACTTC
NA	TRBV11-2	NA	TRBJ2-7	CASTPQYVSYEQYF	TGTGCCAGCACCCCCCAGTACGTATCCTACGAGCAGTACTTC
NA	TRBV4-3	once	TRBJ1-2	CASSPQGNYGYTF	TGCGCCAGCAGCCCGCAGGGGAACTATGGCTACACCTTC
TRBD1	TRBV30	NA	TRBJ1-3	CAWSRTGLSGNTIYF	TGTGCCTGGAGTCGGACAGGGCTTTCTGGAAACACCATATATTTT
NA	TRBV3-1/TRBV3-2	NA	TRBJ2-5	CASSKRGSSGETQYF	TGTGCCAGCAGCAAAAGGGGGTCTTCGGGAGAGACCCAGTACTTC
TRBD2	TRBV7-9	once	TRBJ2-3	CASSLATGGTDTQYF	TGTGCCAGCAGCTTAGCGACCGGGGGGACAGATACGCAGTATTTT
NA	TRBV7-2	NA	TRBJ1-5	CASSAGTREGQPQHF	TGTGCCAGCAGCGCGGGAACCAGGGAAGGCCAGCCCCAGCATTTT
NA	TRBV29-1	NA	TRBJ2-3	CSVEYSYTDTQYF	TGCAGCGTTGAATACAGTTACACAGATACGCAGTATTTT
TRBD1	TRBV7-9	few	TRBJ2-4	CASSQGQKNIQYF	TGTGCCAGCAGTCAGGGACAGAAAAACATTCAGTACTTC
NA	TRBV19	NA	TRBJ1-2	CASSFAGYYGYTF	TGTGCCAGTAGTTTTGCAGGGTACTATGGCTACACCTTC
NA	TRBV10-3	NA	TRBJ1-2	CAISGPPGQPYGYTF	TGTGCCATCAGTGGACCACCCGGACAACCGTATGGCTACACCTTC
NA	TRBV4-3	NA	TRBJ1-6	CASSQVDSPNSPLHF	TGCGCCAGCAGCCAAGTGGACAGTCCTAATTCACCCCTCCACTTT
TRBD2	TRBV7-2	NA	TRBJ2-1	CASSLGLAGGGNEQFF	TGTGCCAGCAGCTTAGGGCTAGCGGGAGGAGGCAATGAGCAGTTCTTC
NA	TRBV4-3	NA	TRBJ2-1	CASSQDSWLEYNEQFF	TGCGCCAGCAGCCAAGATTCATGGCTGGAGTACAATGAGCAGTTCTTC
TRBD1	TRBV4-3	NA	TRBJ2-7	CASSPKTGPYEQYF	TGCGCCAGCAGCCCCAAGACAGGGCCCTACGAGCAGTACTTC
NA	TRBV6-2/TRBV6-3	NA	TRBJ1-2	CASSYGQSAYGYTF	TGTGCCAGCAGTTACGGACAGAGCGCGTATGGCTACACCTTC
NA	TRBV5-1	few	TRBJ2-5	CASSLFGTGVDETQYF	TGCGCCAGCAGCTTGTTTGGGACGGGAGTCGACGAGACCCAGTACTTC
TRBD1	TRBV7-2	NA	TRBJ1-2	CASSPGRGRTQGEDGYTF	TGTGCCAGCAGCCCCGGGCGAGGAAGAACGCAGGGGGAGGATGGCTACACCTTC
NA	TRBV6-5	NA	TRBJ2-3	CASSISVTSTDTQYF	TGTGCCAGCAGTATTAGCGTAACTAGCACAGATACGCAGTATTTT
TRBD2	TRBV9	NA	TRBJ2-6	CASSPGGDGANVLTF	TGTGCCAGCAGCCCCGGGGGGGATGGGGCCAACGTCCTGACTTTC
NA	TRBV27	NA	TRBJ1-5	CASRSGNQPQHF	TGTGCCAGCAGGTCGGGTAATCAGCCCCAGCATTTT